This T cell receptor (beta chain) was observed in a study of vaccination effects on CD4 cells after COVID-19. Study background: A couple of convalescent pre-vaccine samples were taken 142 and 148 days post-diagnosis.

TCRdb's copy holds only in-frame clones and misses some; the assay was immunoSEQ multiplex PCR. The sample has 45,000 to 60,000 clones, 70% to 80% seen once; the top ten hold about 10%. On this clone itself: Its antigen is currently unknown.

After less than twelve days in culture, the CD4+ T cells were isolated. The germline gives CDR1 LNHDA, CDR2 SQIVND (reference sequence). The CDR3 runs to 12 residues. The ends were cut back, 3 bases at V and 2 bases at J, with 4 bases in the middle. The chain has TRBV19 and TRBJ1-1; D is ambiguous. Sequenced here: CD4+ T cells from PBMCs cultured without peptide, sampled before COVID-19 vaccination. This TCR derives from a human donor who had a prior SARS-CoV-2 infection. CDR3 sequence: CASSIHNTEAFF. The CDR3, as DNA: TGTGCCAGTAGTATCCATAACACTGAAGCTTTCTTT. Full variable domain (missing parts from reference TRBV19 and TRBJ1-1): DGGITQSPKYLFRKEGQNVTLSCEQNLNHDAMYWYRQDPGQGLRLIYYSQIVNDFQKGDIAEGYSVSREKKESFPLTVTSAQKNPTAFYLCASSIHNTEAFFGQGTRLTVV.